This T cell receptor (beta chain) appears in the sequencing data of a study of blood T cell repertoires in COVID-19. About the study: Sources were T cells, B-cell-depleted T cells, or PBMCs; the material itself was cDNA or gDNA.

In the study's own analysis: Reference gene primers were amplified, and this amplification served to estimate nucleated cell counts. Some clones are missing from TCRdb's copy, which holds only in-frame ones; the method was immunoSEQ multiplex PCR. V, J and clone size are taken as reported in that table, and D and trimming were inferred from the DNA itself. The sample includes over 100,000 clones, roughly 80% seen only once; the top ten take approximately 4.2%. Trimming removed 2 bases at V and 4 bases at J, with 14 bases between. Germline CDR1 is MNHEY and CDR2 is SVGEGT. This CDR3 is 15 amino acids long.

This TCR derives from a human donor in a cohort sampled during active or convalescent COVID-19. This sequence joins TRBV6-2 or TRBV6-3 and TRBJ2-5; TRBD2 might be the D (7 bases). Source material: peripheral blood. CDR3 nucleotides: TGTGCCAGCAGTTACGCGGGGGCGAAGGGAGAGACCCAGTACTTC. Protein product: CASSYAGAKGETQYF.